Listed here are 2 T cell receptor beta chains from one sample, sequenced in a study of T cells in Graves' hyperthyroidism and ophthalmopathy. TCR beta CDR3 region amplification was performed from RNA transcripts. TCR CDR3 underwent first-round RT-PCR with the HTBI primer set. TCRdb reanalysed the multiplex PCR reads using MiXCR and keeps one entry per CDR3 protein. The data show a few hundred thousand distinct CDR3 sequences, with around 15% seen just once and about 15% held by the top ten. The source material was blood. The receptor source for this set is a woman aged 40 to 50 with Graves' hyperthyroidism.

This clonotype was counted at least ten times. The V and J genes are TRBV12-3 or TRBV12-4 and TRBJ1-5; 7 bases match TRBD1. The CDR3 covers 14 residues. Unmatched junction bases numbered 4, after V lost 5 bases and J lost 3 bases. The CDR3 coding sequence is TGTGCCAGCAGTCCAGGGACAGACAATCAGCCCCAGCATTTT. It translates to CASSPGTDNQPQHF.

The chain is built from TRBV20-1 and TRBJ2-5, with D unclear. The germline V and J ends were trimmed by 5 bases and 0 bases, with 4 bases remaining between them. The CDR3 runs 11 residues. Germline V gene data show CDR1 as DFQATT and CDR2 as SNEGSKA (reference sequence). CDR3 in DNA: TGCAGTGCTCCCCACCAAGAGACCCAGTACTTC. Translation: CSAPHQETQYF.